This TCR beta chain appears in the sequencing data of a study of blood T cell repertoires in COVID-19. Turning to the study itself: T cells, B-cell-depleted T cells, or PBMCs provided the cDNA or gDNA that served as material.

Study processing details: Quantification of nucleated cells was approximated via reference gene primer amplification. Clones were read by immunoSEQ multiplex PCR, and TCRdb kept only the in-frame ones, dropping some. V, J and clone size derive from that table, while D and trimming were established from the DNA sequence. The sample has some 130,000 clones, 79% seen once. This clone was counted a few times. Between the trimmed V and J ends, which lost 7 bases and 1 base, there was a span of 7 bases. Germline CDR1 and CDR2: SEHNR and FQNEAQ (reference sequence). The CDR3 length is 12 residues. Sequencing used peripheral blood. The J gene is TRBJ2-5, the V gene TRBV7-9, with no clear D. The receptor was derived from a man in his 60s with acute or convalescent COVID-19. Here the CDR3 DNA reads TGTGCCAGCAACTCCCTCCAAGAGACCCAGTACTTC. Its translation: CASNSLQETQYF.